The 21 T cell receptor beta chains below all came from one sample that was sequenced in a study of shared clonotypes between healthy human individuals. Method: immunoSEQ multiplex PCR; TCRdb's copy keeps in-frame clones and lacks some. The top ten hold around 0.14% of the sample, which has a few million clones, around 94% seen once. Sequenced sample: naive CD4+ T cells sorted from blood. Documented subset: CD45RA+ positively selected. These receptors were collected from a man aged 18 to 30 in good health.

The V gene is TRBV5-4, the J gene TRBJ2-3, with 8 bases lining up with TRBD1. The germline V gene has CDR1 SGHNT and CDR2 YYREEE (reference sequence). V gave up 4 bases and J gave up 4 bases; unmatched junction bases: 5. The CDR3 extends over 14 amino acids. This CDR3 is CASSPAGGPDTQYF. CDR3 DNA: TGTGCCAGCAGCCCCGCAGGGGGCCCAGATACGCAGTATTTT.

The gene calls are TRBV7-9 and TRBJ2-3; 12 nucleotides line up with TRBD2. From germline, CDR1 is SEHNR and CDR2 FQNEAQ (reference sequence). The ends lost 3 bases at V and 2 bases at J; junction bases unmatched: 9. The CDR3 is made up of 18 amino acids. The CDR3 is CASSFLAGGISNTDTQYF. CDR3 nucleotide sequence: TGTGCCAGCAGCTTTCTAGCGGGGGGGATTTCCAACACAGATACGCAGTATTTT.

The V call is TRBV5-1, the J call TRBJ1-3, with a tentative D call TRBD1 (5 bases). Between the trimmed V and J ends, which lost 4 bases and 3 bases, there was a span of 11 bases. This CDR3 is built from 14 residues. Germline V lookup: CDR1 SGHRS, CDR2 YFSETQ. The CDR3 region is CASSEGVGGNTIYF. Here the CDR3 DNA reads TGCGCCAGCAGCGAAGGGGTTGGTGGAAACACCATATATTTT.

Comment on this clone: This specimen includes other DNA sequences encoding the same CDR3. The DNA of the CDR3 is TGTGCCAGCAGAGGGCAGGGAGATACCGGGGAGCTGTTTTTT. Its translation: CASRGQGDTGELFF. This sequence joins TRBV2 and TRBJ2-2; TRBD1 or TRBD2 may be the D gene (5 bases each). The V gene's germline CDR1 is SNHLY and CDR2 FYNNEI. CDR3 length: 14 residues. V was pared by 6 bases and J by 5 bases, with 13 bases between.

This chain connects TRBV30 to TRBJ2-1; D call uncertain. The CDR3 extends over 14 amino acids. The V end lost 4 bases, the J end lost 4 bases, and 14 bases lay between the germline ends. Per the germline V gene, CDR1 is GTSNPN and CDR2 is SVGIG (reference sequence). The CDR3 DNA is TGTGCCTGGACAGCACCCGACTCGTACAATGAGCAGTTCTTC. This sequence encodes CAWTAPDSYNEQFF.

CDR3 nucleotide sequence: TGTGCCAGCAGTCTCCGGACAGGGAACGGAAACACCATATATTTT. Encoded protein: CASSLRTGNGNTIYF. The rearrangement links TRBV6-1 to TRBJ1-3; 8 positions match TRBD1. Germline values: CDR1 MNHNS, CDR2 SASEGT. The CDR3 is made up of 15 amino acids. J gave up 4 bases and V 5 bases, and 7 bases lay outside the gene matches.

The chain couples TRBV28 to TRBJ1-2; D unresolved. This CDR3 region has 13 residues. Trimming shortened V by 5 bases and J by 0 bases, and 7 bases separated the two germline ends. CDR1 MDHEN and CDR2 SYDVKM come from the germline V gene. The CDR3 DNA follows: TGTGCCAGCAGTACATATACTAACTATGGCTACACCTTC. This gives the protein CASSTYTNYGYTF.

The chain recombines TRBV15 with TRBJ1-6, with 7 bases identical to TRBD1. The CDR3 runs 14 residues. Germline CDR1 is LNHNV and CDR2 is YYDKDF (reference sequence). J gave up 7 bases and V 5 bases, and 5 bases lay outside the gene matches. For the CDR3, the DNA is TGTGCCACCAGCCCCAGGGGGAGGAATTCACCCCTCCACTTT. Encoded protein: CATSPRGRNSPLHF.

CDR3 bases: TGCGCCAGCAGCTCGACAGGGTATCTGAACACCGGGGAGCTGTTTTTT. Amino acids: CASSSTGYLNTGELFF. The chain joins TRBV5-1 to TRBJ2-2, with 7 bases identical to TRBD1. Germline loops: CDR1 SGHRS, CDR2 YFSETQ. This CDR3 has 16 amino acids. J was trimmed by 1 base and V by 3 bases; bases with no gene match: 6.

J is TRBJ2-5 and V is TRBV20-1, with unresolved D. The germline V and J ends were trimmed by 5 bases and 3 bases, with 7 bases remaining between them. Germline CDR1 DFQATT, CDR2 SNEGSKA (reference sequence). The CDR3 spans 11 residues. CDR3 coding DNA: TGCAGTGCTGCCGGTAAAGAGACCCAGTACTTC. Protein sequence: CSAAGKETQYF.

About this clone: This CDR3 is also generated by other DNA sequences in the sample. The genes are TRBV5-1 and TRBJ2-7; perhaps TRBD1 as D (6 bases). From germline, CDR1 is SGHRS and CDR2 YFSETQ. The CDR3 has 14 residues. The ends were cut back, 2 bases at V and 0 bases at J, with 9 bases in the middle. CDR3 sequence (DNA): TGCGCCAGCAGCTTAGGGGGTGTCTCCTACGAGCAGTACTTC. Translation: CASSLGGVSYEQYF.

In regard to this clone: In the same sample, other DNA sequences code for this CDR3. The chain joins TRBV28 to TRBJ1-5; TRBD1 matches 9 bases. The CDR3 is 15 amino acids. From germline, CDR1 is MDHEN and CDR2 SYDVKM. V lost 6 bases to trimming and J lost 1 base; unmatched junction nucleotides: 4. The CDR3 bases are TGTGCCAGCAGACCCGGGACAGGGAGCAATCAGCCCCAGCATTTT. Translated, it gives CASRPGTGSNQPQHF.

The rearrangement joins TRBV30 to TRBJ1-5; D is unclear. V was pared by 5 bases and J by 4 bases, with 6 bases between. CDR1 is GTSNPN and CDR2 is SVGIG in the germline V gene (reference sequence). The CDR3 spans 11 residues. In DNA form, the CDR3 reads TGTGCCTGGGGGCAAAATCAGCCCCAGCATTTT. It specifies CAWGQNQPQHF.

This chain connects TRBV5-5 to TRBJ2-1, with 7 bases aligning to TRBD2. V gave up 0 bases and J gave up 5 bases; unmatched junction bases: 2. Germline CDR1 SGHKS, CDR2 YYEKEE (reference sequence). The CDR3 is made up of 14 amino acids. CDR3 bases: TGTGCCAGCAGCTTGGCGGGGGGAAACAATGAGCAGTTCTTC. It is translated as CASSLAGGNNEQFF.

The genes are TRBV5-1 and TRBJ2-1; 10 bases map to TRBD2. The germline gives CDR1 SGHRS, CDR2 YFSETQ. The CDR3 spans 16 residues. The ends lost 4 bases at V and 7 bases at J; junction bases unmatched: 11. The CDR3 DNA reads as TGCGCCAGCAGCCCCATAGCGGGAGGCCCCAGAAATGAGCAGTTCTTC. Translation: CASSPIAGGPRNEQFF.

This chain links TRBV7-3 with TRBJ1-2; 11 bases match TRBD1. The CDR3 has 13 residues. CDR1 and CDR2 from the germline V gene are SGHTA and FQGTGA. The trim removed 5 bases at V and 8 bases at J, leaving 4 bases unmatched. The CDR3 coding sequence is TGTGCCAGCAGCGGCGGGACAGGGGGAGGCTACACCTTC. Translating gives CASSGGTGGGYTF.

The V and J genes are TRBV6-6 and TRBJ2-3; TRBD1 agrees at 8 bases. V trimming: 5 bases; J trimming: 1 base; junction bases outside the gene matches: 5. Germline CDR1 is MNHNY and CDR2 is SVGAGI (reference sequence). The CDR3 consists of 15 residues. CDR3 sequence: CASSPPGQGTDTQYF. CDR3 nucleotides: TGTGCCAGCAGTCCTCCGGGACAGGGCACAGATACGCAGTATTTT.

The chain recombines TRBV6-5 with TRBJ2-1; TRBD2 might be the D (7 bases). Between the trimmed V and J ends, which lost 0 bases and 10 bases, there was a span of 16 bases. Germline loops: CDR1 MNHEY, CDR2 SVGAGI. This CDR3 is 15 amino acids long. CDR3 coding DNA: TGTGCCAGCAGTTACTCGGGGCGGGGGCCTCGAGAGCAGTTCTTC. Translated, it gives CASSYSGRGPREQFF.

The chain recombines TRBV28 with TRBJ2-3; 7 nucleotides align to TRBD2. Per germline, CDR1 MDHEN and CDR2 SYDVKM. The V gene end was trimmed by 0 bases and the J gene end by 5 bases; junction bases not matched to a gene: 8. This CDR3 is 16 amino acids long. CDR3 nucleotide sequence: TGTGCCAGCAGTTTATGGTCTAGCGGAGCGGAAGATACGCAGTATTTT. Its protein is CASSLWSSGAEDTQYF.

This chain links TRBV25-1 with TRBJ1-4; tentative D call: TRBD1 (5 bases). Germline CDR1 reads MGHDK; CDR2 reads SYGVNS. The CDR3 loop spans 13 amino acids. The germline V and J ends were trimmed by 3 bases and 11 bases, with 13 bases remaining between them. This CDR3 reads CASSEGGVGKLFF. The CDR3 DNA reads as TGTGCCAGCAGTGAGGGGGGTGTTGGGAAACTGTTTTTT.

This chain uses TRBV9 with TRBJ1-3; TRBD1 is a possible D gene (6 bases). With 3 bases removed from V and 0 bases from J, the gap between germline ends came to 16 bases. This CDR3 region has 17 residues. In germline, CDR1 is SGDLS, CDR2 YYNGEE. CDR3 bases: TGTGCCAGCAGCGCGAGGGACTCAGGGGACTCTGGAAACACCATATATTTT. It codes for CASSARDSGDSGNTIYF.